Listed below are T cell receptor beta chains from one sample, sequenced in a study of blood T cell repertoires in COVID-19. Assay used: immunoSEQ multiplex PCR; TCRdb lists only in-frame clones, some missing. The sample has about 59,000 clones, 90% seen once; the top ten hold 16%. The sample taken for sequencing was peripheral blood. All receptors derive from an elderly man with acute or convalescent COVID-19. The conserved cysteine and the conserved F or W are not part of the CDR3 here. Each record gives: V gene, D gene, J gene, CDR3 protein. The D gene is left open where the match is weak.

>TRBV7-2|TRBD1|TRBJ2-7
ASRFLLGDSYEQY
>TRBV7-9|TRBD1|TRBJ1-5
ASSPGQGSNQPQH
>TRBV5-1|-|TRBJ1-2
ASSFSGDEGYT
>TRBV12-3/TRBV12-4|-|TRBJ1-2
ASSFIGVGGYT
>TRBV5-4|TRBD1|TRBJ1-1
ASSLVGQVNTEAF
>TRBV9|TRBD2|TRBJ2-3
ASSPGLAGADTQY
>TRBV7-3|TRBD1|TRBJ2-2
ASSSDRGTGSSGELF
>TRBV20-1|-|TRBJ2-7
SASETGIEQY
>TRBV3-1/TRBV3-2|-|TRBJ2-5
ASSQMILETQY
>TRBV9|-|TRBJ2-3
ATSSLSADTQY
>TRBV2|-|TRBJ1-2
ASRNTGSVDGYT
>TRBV20-1|-|TRBJ1-5
SASPGVSQPQH
>TRBV18|TRBD1|TRBJ2-3
ASSGQGASDTQY
>TRBV5-6|TRBD1|TRBJ2-7
ASSLVDRSYEQY
>TRBV7-2|-|TRBJ1-4
ASSLAGAYEKLF
>TRBV3-1/TRBV3-2|TRBD2|TRBJ2-7
ASSLRGSGGYEQY
>TRBV11-2|TRBD1|TRBJ1-1
ASSLRVGQEEAF
>TRBV15|TRBD2|TRBJ2-1
ATSRDGGRAIADEQF
>TRBV14|-|TRBJ1-4
ASSRALHEKLF
>TRBV6-5|TRBD1|TRBJ1-2
ASSYYLGQDHYGYT
>TRBV5-1|TRBD1|TRBJ2-3
ASSVDRGRTDTQY
>TRBV4-1|-|TRBJ2-3
ASSQLNQGGDTQY
>TRBV30|-|TRBJ1-1
AWRVQDDTEAF
>TRBV6-5|TRBD1|TRBJ2-1
ASSPTGTGLNEQF
>TRBV3-1/TRBV3-2|-|TRBJ2-7
ASSQVRQGPGGQY
>TRBV10-3|-|TRBJ1-3
AISAADLGSGNTIY
>TRBV28|-|TRBJ1-2
ASSLPDYGYT
>TRBV19|TRBD1|TRBJ2-7
ASSNTGGMVEQY
>TRBV14|-|TRBJ2-5
ASSQDSLSQY
>TRBV2|TRBD1|TRBJ2-5
ASSEMGQGARVQETQY
>TRBV5-4|-|TRBJ1-5
ASSVPNQPQH
>TRBV6-5|-|TRBJ1-3
ASSYYQQGTGNTIY
>TRBV13|-|TRBJ1-1
ASSPRPTEAF
>TRBV29-1|-|TRBJ1-2
SGGNLDGYT
>TRBV7-9|-|TRBJ2-3
ASSLVGGGGTDTQY
>TRBV27|-|TRBJ2-4
ASRPTTAKNIQY
>TRBV7-8|TRBD1|TRBJ1-3
ASSLRTGTDSGNTIY
>TRBV12-3/TRBV12-4|-|TRBJ1-2
ATTTLAGIGYT
>TRBV5-1|-|TRBJ1-2
ASSGGDYGYT
>TRBV18|TRBD1|TRBJ1-1
ASSPQIGQGTEAF
>TRBV18|-|TRBJ1-5
ASSEVGQPQH
>TRBV6-5|-|TRBJ1-3
ASGLPSGSGNTIY
>TRBV15|TRBD1|TRBJ1-4
ATSRAPGQGGMATNEKLF
>TRBV6-5|-|TRBJ1-1
ASRAGMGMAF
>TRBV15|-|TRBJ2-3
ATSRHTDTQY
>TRBV3-1/TRBV3-2|-|TRBJ1-1
ASSQGGANTEAF
>TRBV5-4|-|TRBJ1-6
ASSPDLGSYNSPLH
>TRBV19|-|TRBJ2-3
ATTGLTDTQY